The 11 T cell receptor beta chains presented below share a single source sample, sequenced in a study of identical twins. MiXCR, applied by TCRdb to the 5' RACE reads, yields one record per CDR3 protein. Of about 790,000 distinct CDR3 sequences listed, roughly 20% are singletons. The same data also contributed to another study, on T cells expressing NK-cell markers.

Sequenced sample: PBMCs. The source of these receptors is a woman under 30 in good health.

The V and J genes are TRBV7-2 and TRBJ2-2, with D possibly being TRBD2 (5 bases). CDR1 SGHTA and CDR2 FQGNSA come from the germline V gene. The CDR3 has 15 amino acids. The V and J ends lost 2 bases and 7 bases respectively, with 14 bases between them. CDR3 in amino acids: CASSLPRGFGGELFF. The DNA for the CDR3 is TGTGCCAGCAGCTTACCCCGAGGGTTTGGCGGGGAGCTGTTTTTT.

The chain employs TRBV3-1 and TRBJ2-7; 9 positions agree with TRBD2. Germline V gives CDR1 LGHDT, CDR2 YNNKEL (reference sequence). With V trimmed by 0 bases and J by 3 bases, 12 bases remained unmatched. This CDR3 spans 18 amino acids. CDR3 region: CASSQDHWREGRSYEQYF. The CDR3 coding sequence is TGTGCCAGCAGCCAAGATCATTGGCGGGAGGGACGGAGCTACGAGCAGTACTTC.

J is TRBJ2-3 and V is TRBV29-1; TRBD2 agrees at 7 bases. V was clipped by 7 bases and J by 2 bases; unmatched bases: 6. The CDR3 runs 13 residues. The germline V gene encodes CDR1 SQVTM and CDR2 ANQGSEA. The CDR3 sequence: CSAVSGNTDTQYF. The CDR3 DNA is TGCAGCGCGGTGAGCGGGAACACAGATACGCAGTATTTT.

The CDR3 bases are TGCAGCGTTGGGGGGACAGAAGGAGGCTACACCTTC. This encodes CSVGGTEGGYTF. This sequence joins TRBV29-1 and TRBJ1-2; 7 bases line up with TRBD1. V trimming: 4 bases; J trimming: 8 bases; junction bases outside the gene matches: 7. Germline CDR1 SQVTM, CDR2 ANQGSEA. The CDR3 sequence is 12 residues long. The full variable domain, with the rest looked up from reference TRBV29-1 and TRBJ1-2, is SAVISQKPSRDICQRGTSLTIQCQVDSQVTMMFWYRQQPGQSLTLIATANQGSEATYESGFVIDKFPISRPNLTFSTLTVSNMSPEDSSIYLCSVGGTEGGYTFGSGTRLTVV.

This chain uses TRBV6-1 with TRBJ2-1; 13 bases fit TRBD2. Germline V lookup: CDR1 MNHNS, CDR2 SASEGT. J gave up 6 bases and V 6 bases, and 8 bases lay outside the gene matches. This CDR3 is built from 16 residues. DNA of the CDR3: TGTGCCAGCAGATCACCGGGACTAGCGGGAAGCAATGAGCAGTTCTTC. Protein sequence: CASRSPGLAGSNEQFF.

This clonotype has more than one count but fewer than ten. This chain joins TRBV6-4 and TRBJ1-2; TRBD1 is a possible D gene (5 bases). The CDR3 extends over 14 amino acids. CDR1 is MRHNA, CDR2 SNTAGT, per germline. In DNA form, the CDR3 reads TGTGGATTCGCGGAGAAGGGGCTATTTGATGGCTACACCTTC. Translation gives CGFAEKGLFDGYTF.

V and J are TRBV15 and TRBJ2-7; D gene ambiguous. The germline V gene encodes CDR1 LNHNV and CDR2 YYDKDF (reference sequence). Trimming pared 1 base from V and 6 bases from J, leaving 7 bases between. CDR3 length equals 12 residues. CDR3 sequence (DNA): TGTGCCACCAGCAGAGGTCCGGGCGAGCAGTACTTC. Translated: CATSRGPGEQYF.

This clonotype was counted only a few times. This chain joins TRBV20-1 and TRBJ2-3; D unresolved. The germline V gene has CDR1 DFQATT and CDR2 SNEGSKA (reference sequence). The CDR3 runs 13 residues. V gave up 2 bases and J gave up 4 bases, with 10 bases separating them. CDR3 amino acids: CSARILKPDTQYF. The CDR3 DNA is TGCAGTGCTAGAATTTTGAAGCCAGATACGCAGTATTTT.

This clonotype was observed a single time. The chain employs TRBV20-1 and TRBJ2-5; no clear D. Germline V gives CDR1 DFQATT, CDR2 SNEGSKA (reference sequence). Trimming shortened V by 3 bases and J by 5 bases, and 16 bases separated the two germline ends. This CDR3 is 14 amino acids long. CDR3 loop: CSASYRPPFETQYF. DNA of the CDR3: TGCAGTGCTAGTTACCGGCCCCCCTTTGAGACCCAGTACTTC.

A few counts support this clonotype. The chain has TRBV7-9 and TRBJ1-1; D uncertain. CDR3 length: 14 residues. The germline V gene encodes CDR1 SEHNR and CDR2 FQNEAQ (reference sequence). V lost 2 bases and J 1 base, leaving 8 bases between the germline ends. This CDR3 is CASSLNPTNTEAFF. The CDR3 DNA reads TGTGCCAGCAGCTTAAACCCGACGAACACTGAAGCTTTCTTT. Full variable domain (outside the CDR3, taken from reference TRBV7-9 and TRBJ1-1): DTGVSQNPRHKITKRGQNVTFRCDPISEHNRLYWYRQTLGQGPEFLTYFQNEAQLEKSRLLSDRFSAERPKGSFSTLEIQRTEQGDSAMYLCASSLNPTNTEAFFGQGTRLTVV.

This clonotype was counted only a few times. This chain uses TRBV3-1 with TRBJ1-2; the D is unclear. Trimming left V 0 bases short and J 10 bases short, with 9 bases between. Germline CDR1 LGHDT, CDR2 YNNKEL (reference sequence). The CDR3 is 12 residues long. CDR3 residues: CASSQDIRVYTF. The CDR3 nucleotides read TGTGCCAGCAGCCAAGATATCCGGGTCTACACCTTC.